The 24 T cell receptor beta chains given below trace back to one sample, sequenced in a study of T-cell reconstitution after alpha-beta-depleted transplantation in children. A TCRbeta library incorporating unique molecular identifiers was prepared. TCRdb redid the calling of the PCR reads with MiXCR, one entry per CDR3 protein. This sample has 100,000 or so distinct CDR3 sequences, with 15% to 17% found just once. Specimen: PBMCs, mostly from graft donor cells, collected 180 days after TCRalphabeta/CD19-depleted stem cell transplant. The receptors derive from a male patient between 2 and 10 years old who had a stem cell transplant for acute lymphoblastic leukemia, so the T cells may come from the graft donor.

This clonotype was recorded a few times. This chain uses TRBV5-1 with TRBJ1-1, with unresolved D. CDR3 length: 14 amino acids. Trimming removed 2 bases at V and 1 base at J, with 9 bases between. Germline V lookup: CDR1 SGHRS, CDR2 YFSETQ. In DNA, the CDR3 is TGCGCCAGCAGCTTTTCGGGAGGGAACACTGAAGCTTTCTTT. Protein sequence: CASSFSGGNTEAFF.

This clonotype has ten or more counts. The gene calls are TRBV5-5 and TRBJ1-2, with TRBD1 identical over 8 bases. CDR1 is SGHKS and CDR2 is YYEKEE in the germline V gene (reference sequence). The V segment lost 0 bases and the J segment 4 bases; nucleotides outside the gene matches: 2. The CDR3 runs 14 residues. CDR3 nucleotide sequence: TGTGCCAGCAGCTTGGGGGACAGGTCCTATGGCTACACCTTC. Amino acid sequence: CASSLGDRSYGYTF.

This clonotype was picked up a small number of times. The genes are TRBV7-9 and TRBJ1-1; a weak D match, TRBD1 (6 bases). Trimming removed 1 base at V and 5 bases at J, with 14 bases between. In germline, CDR1 is SEHNR, CDR2 FQNEAQ (reference sequence). This CDR3 has 15 residues. CDR3 residues: CASSLVGGGETEAFF. The CDR3 coding sequence is TGTGCCAGCAGCTTAGTAGGGGGGGGAGAGACTGAAGCTTTCTTT.

This clonotype was recorded a few times. The chain links TRBV12-3 or TRBV12-4 to TRBJ2-7; D is ambiguous. There are 13 residues in the CDR3. V was clipped by 2 bases and J by 6 bases, with 11 bases between them. For the CDR3, the DNA is TGTGCCAGCAGTTTACGTGTCAGAACCGAGCAGTACTTC. It codes for CASSLRVRTEQYF.

The chain uses TRBV3-1 and TRBJ1-1; a weak D match, TRBD1 (6 bases). The CDR3 runs to 14 residues. Germline lookup yields CDR1 LGHDT and CDR2 YNNKEL (reference sequence). Trimming took 3 bases from V and 1 from J, leaving 9 bases between them. The CDR3 DNA follows: TGTGCCAGCAGCCACCAGGGGAGGAACACTGAAGCTTTCTTT. This gives the protein CASSHQGRNTEAFF.

The chain joins TRBV20-1 to TRBJ2-5; D unclear. Germline V gene data show CDR1 as DFQATT and CDR2 as SNEGSKA (reference sequence). The V end lost 6 bases, the J end lost 4 bases, and 15 bases lay between the germline ends. CDR3 length: 13 amino acids. CDR3 sequence reads: CSAEGLNIETQYF. CDR3 nucleotides: TGCAGTGCCGAAGGCCTTAATATAGAGACCCAGTACTTC.

This clonotype was detected only a few times. The gene calls are TRBV20-1 and TRBJ2-1; 9 bases fit TRBD2. CDR1 and CDR2 (germline): DFQATT, SNEGSKA (reference sequence). This CDR3 has 15 amino acids. The ends lost 6 bases at V and 7 bases at J; junction bases unmatched: 13. The CDR3 region is CSAHHLAGVMNEQFF. In DNA, the CDR3 is TGCAGTGCCCATCATTTAGCGGGGGTGATGAATGAGCAGTTCTTC.

V gene TRBV5-1 combines with J gene TRBJ1-2; TRBD1 is a possible D gene (6 bases). CDR1 is SGHRS and CDR2 is YFSETQ in the germline V gene. The CDR3 is 14 residues long. V gave up 4 bases and J gave up 4 bases, with 14 bases separating them. CDR3: CASSLTGSFYGYTF. The CDR3 DNA reads as TGCGCCAGCAGCCTAACAGGGAGCTTCTATGGCTACACCTTC.

The chain joins TRBV5-1 to TRBJ1-1; D gene ambiguous. CDR1 is SGHRS and CDR2 is YFSETQ in the germline V gene. The CDR3 is 14 amino acids. The V gene lost 6 bases and the J gene lost 1 base, with 13 bases spanning the gap. CDR3 sequence reads: CASTQSWGNTEAFF. CDR3 in DNA: TGCGCCAGCACCCAGAGCTGGGGGAACACTGAAGCTTTCTTT. The variable domain in full, completed from reference TRBV5-1 and TRBJ1-1, reads KAGVTQTPRYLIKTRGQQVTLSCSPISGHRSVSWYQQTPGQGLQFLFEYFSETQRNKGNFPGRFSGRQFSNSRSEMNVSTLELGDSALYLCASTQSWGNTEAFFGQGTRLTVV.

The J gene is TRBJ1-4, the V gene TRBV12-3 or TRBV12-4; possibly TRBD1 for D (6 bases). V lost 1 base, J lost 0 bases, and 9 bases lay in between. The CDR3 extends over 16 amino acids. CDR3 DNA sequence: TGTGCCAGCAGTTTAGTACAGGGAGCAACTAATGAAAAACTGTTTTTT. Translation gives CASSLVQGATNEKLFF.

This clonotype was counted a few times. V and J are TRBV18 and TRBJ2-7; 14 nucleotides agree with TRBD2. V shed 3 bases, J shed 4 bases, and the junction held 8 bases outside the gene matches. The CDR3 totals 17 residues. The germline V gene has CDR1 KGHSH and CDR2 LQKENI. The CDR3 spells CASSPGTSGGSLYEQYF. The CDR3 DNA sequence: TGTGCCAGCTCACCTGGGACTAGCGGGGGAAGCTTGTACGAGCAGTACTTC.

The chain has TRBV7-2 and TRBJ1-2; no clear D. Germline V gene data show CDR1 as SGHTA and CDR2 as FQGNSA. Trimming shortened V by 0 bases and J by 0 bases, and 8 bases separated the two germline ends. The CDR3 length is 15 residues. Written as DNA, the CDR3 is TGTGCCAGCAGCTTAGCCGGTGGGGCTAACTATGGCTACACCTTC. Encoded protein: CASSLAGGANYGYTF.

J is TRBJ2-3 and V is TRBV6-5; D remains ambiguous. In germline, CDR1 is MNHEY, CDR2 SVGAGI. The ends were cut back, 4 bases at V and 4 bases at J, with 12 bases in the middle. The CDR3 length is 14 residues. Written as DNA, the CDR3 is TGTGCCAGCAGTTTAGCCCCCATCGCAGATACGCAGTATTTT. Residues: CASSLAPIADTQYF.

The chain links TRBV10-3 to TRBJ2-6; D possibly uses TRBD1 or TRBD2 (5 bases each). CDR1 is ENHRY and CDR2 is SYGVKD in the germline V gene. The CDR3 spans 18 residues. V was cut by 6 bases and J by 5 bases, with 23 bases left in between. The CDR3 reads CAIRQASRLVDWANVLTF. CDR3 DNA: TGTGCCATCAGACAGGCTAGCAGACTGGTCGACTGGGCCAACGTCCTGACTTTC.

The rearrangement links TRBV7-9 to TRBJ2-3; D is undetermined. The CDR3 is 13 residues long. CDR1 SEHNR and CDR2 FQNEAQ come from the germline V gene (reference sequence). V was pared by 6 bases and J by 3 bases, with 10 bases between. DNA for the CDR3: TGTGCCAGCAGGTTGACGGCGACAGATACGCAGTATTTT. Amino acid sequence: CASRLTATDTQYF.

This clonotype was picked up a small number of times. The chain couples TRBV5-1 to TRBJ2-3; D remains ambiguous. Trimming took 0 bases from V and 2 from J, leaving 10 bases between them. The CDR3 consists of 15 residues. Germline values: CDR1 SGHRS, CDR2 YFSETQ. The CDR3 DNA reads TGCGCCAGCAGCTTGGTACCAGAAATCACAGATACGCAGTATTTT. Amino acids: CASSLVPEITDTQYF.

This clonotype was seen a handful of times. Just one base apart from a much larger clone, this may be a read error. The J gene is TRBJ2-7, the V gene TRBV11-3; D is undetermined. The CDR3 loop spans 13 amino acids. Germline V gene lookup returns CDR1 SGHNT and CDR2 YENEEA. V lost 3 bases, J lost 1 base, and 7 bases lay in between. The chain's CDR3 is CASSFGRSYEQYF. In nucleotides, the CDR3 is TGTGCCAGCAGCTTTGGCAGGTCCTACGAGCAGTACTTC.

This clonotype came up a few times. This chain connects TRBV7-2 to TRBJ1-1, with 8 bases matching TRBD1. The CDR3 loop spans 15 amino acids. Germline CDR1 is SGHTA and CDR2 is FQGNSA. Germline trimming cut 2 bases from V and 4 bases from J; bases unmatched to any gene: 6. The chain's CDR3 is CASSLRQGSGTEAFF. Here the CDR3 DNA reads TGTGCCAGCAGCTTAAGACAGGGGAGCGGCACTGAAGCTTTCTTT.

Only a few counts were recorded for this clonotype. The J gene is TRBJ1-2, the V gene TRBV27; D unresolved. Germline CDR1 is MNHEY and CDR2 is SMNVEV (reference sequence). The CDR3 covers 15 residues. The V end lost 4 bases, the J end lost 2 bases, and 14 bases lay between the germline ends. The CDR3 DNA reads as TGTGCCAGCAGTTCTCTCCCGGGCACCAACTATGGCTACACCTTC. Its protein product is CASSSLPGTNYGYTF.

The table lists this clonotype with a few counts. This sequence joins TRBV5-6 and TRBJ2-3, with TRBD2 matching 9 bases. The CDR3 length is 15 residues. V lost 3 bases to trimming and J lost 5 bases; unmatched junction nucleotides: 7. The germline CDR1 and CDR2 sequences are SGHDT and YYEEEE. This CDR3 reads CASSSLAGGQDTQYF. CDR3 in DNA: TGTGCCAGCAGCTCCCTGGCGGGGGGGCAAGATACGCAGTATTTT.

This clonotype was observed a few times. The chain uses TRBV12-3 or TRBV12-4 and TRBJ1-1, with D unresolved. V gave up 1 base and J gave up 2 bases, with 5 bases separating them. The CDR3 runs to 13 residues. The CDR3 DNA is TGTGCCAGCAGTTTAGAGGATAACACTGAAGCTTTCTTT. This codes for CASSLEDNTEAFF.

The chain links TRBV20-1 to TRBJ2-7; TRBD1 matches at 9 bases. V lost 6 bases to trimming and J lost 6 bases; unmatched junction nucleotides: 9. This CDR3 spans 13 amino acids. In germline, CDR1 is DFQATT, CDR2 SNEGSKA (reference sequence). The CDR3 coding sequence is TGCAGTGCCTTGGACAGGGGCACCCTCGAGCAGTACTTC. It is translated as CSALDRGTLEQYF.

The chain has TRBV20-1 and TRBJ2-5; tentative D call: TRBD2 (6 bases). Between the trimmed V and J ends, which lost 6 bases and 0 bases, there was a span of 11 bases. Looked up from germline, CDR1 is DFQATT and CDR2 is SNEGSKA (reference sequence). The CDR3 sequence is 13 residues long. The CDR3 region is CSADTSYQETQYF. The CDR3 nucleotides read TGCAGTGCAGATACTAGCTACCAAGAGACCCAGTACTTC.

The CDR3 DNA follows: TGTGCCAGCTCACCATTCCCAGGGGGGGCGGCTGAAGCTTTCTTT. Translation gives CASSPFPGGAAEAFF. The chain uses TRBV18 and TRBJ1-1, with 7 bases lining up with TRBD1. Germline V lookup: CDR1 KGHSH, CDR2 LQKENI. Unmatched junction bases numbered 9, after V lost 2 bases and J lost 6 bases. This CDR3 region has 15 residues.